This entry features one TCR beta chain sequence. Its antigen is not known. The data were obtained in a study of long-term antiretroviral therapy in people with HIV. Study-level points and caveats: The clones with expansion before ART were dominant in the repertoire at all time points.

With 3 bases clipped from V and 2 bases from J, the junction kept 6 bases outside the gene matches. In germline, CDR1 is SEHNR, CDR2 FQNEAQ (reference sequence). The length of the CDR3 is 15 residues. Run at survey level, the immunoSEQ assay was version v3.0. Produced via immunoSEQ multiplex PCR; TCRdb's table is partial and in-frame only. This sample has 30,000 to 40,000 clones, with about 90% found just once. This TCR came from a man aged 18 to 30 with HIV. The chain combines TRBV7-9 with TRBJ2-5, with 7 bases fitting TRBD2. The input for sequencing was unsorted PBMCs, taken 1.1 years after starting antiretroviral therapy. The CDR3 region has the DNA TGTGCCAGCAGCTTTGTCCGGGAGGCACAAGAGACCCAGTACTTC. Amino acids: CASSFVREAQETQYF.